The source of this TCR beta chain is a study of T cell repertoires in ileal Crohn's disease. As for the study in general: Over 30% were active smokers at surgery; median disease duration was nearly eight years.

General observations from the study: Compared with CD4 T cells, sorted CD8 cells carried more expanded clones.

Germline CDR1 and CDR2: SGHNT and YYREEE (reference sequence). The ends were cut back, 4 bases at V and 4 bases at J, with 11 bases in the middle. This CDR3 contains 13 residues. Comments on this clone: Its antigen is unidentified.

Sequenced by immunoSEQ multiplex PCR; TCRdb stores in-frame clones only, minus some. There are 15,000 or so clones in the sample; less than 85% occur only once, and 10% to 13% lies in the top ten. The origin of this receptor is an adult with Crohn's disease. This rearrangement joins TRBV5-4 to TRBJ1-2, with D tentatively TRBD1 (6 bases). Sequenced: ileal tissue. CDR3 region: CASSVTGFYGYTF. CDR3 DNA sequence: TGTGCCAGCAGCGTGACAGGCTTCTATGGCTACACCTTC.